This T cell receptor beta chain was recorded in a study of post-analysis software for immune sequencing data. Looking at the study overall: There were relapsing-remitting, secondary progressive and progressive-relapsing multiple sclerosis among the disease courses included.

Study conclusions and caveats: With TRBV5-6, TRBV5-1 and TRBV20-1 included, about five TRBV segments were more frequent in patients than in controls.

This clonotype appeared a few times. The antigen is undetermined. Every TCR beta cDNA library bore unique molecular identifiers. Once about 0.95 to 10 million T cells were used, about 510,000 cDNA molecules resulted. TCRdb itself ran the PCR reads through MiXCR, one entry per CDR3 protein. The data hold more than 500,000 distinct CDR3 sequences, with 30% to 40% observed a single time. Trimming stripped 6 bases from V and 0 bases from J, with 15 bases between. The CDR3 contains 16 residues. CDR1 and CDR2 from the germline V gene are DFQATT and SNEGSKA (reference sequence). V and J are TRBV20-1 and TRBJ2-6; D is unresolved. The sequence was obtained from a girl aged 2-17 years with multiple sclerosis. The specimen sequenced was blood. The CDR3 region is CSAYFLTDSGANVLTF. The DNA of the CDR3 is TGCAGTGCCTACTTCCTGACCGACTCTGGGGCCAACGTCCTGACTTTC.